This T cell receptor (beta chain) was sequenced in a study of blood T cell repertoires in COVID-19 (dated by TCRdb to 2019 to 2021). Some background on the complete study: Samples from collaborators originated in the United States, Italy and Spain and spanned both the acute and convalescent phases of COVID-19. Deeply sampled blood TCRbeta repertoires from subjects exposed to, actively infected with, or recovered from COVID-19 were included in the dataset. Sample metadata almost always included a de-identified subject ID, COVID-19 status, age in years and sex. The repertoires were made available in a free public database intended to serve as a resource for research on the immune response to SARS-CoV-2. Where available, HLA class I and class II types were taken from metadata supplied by the sample provider and were not determined by assay-based typing. Samples were obtained from the ongoing ImmuneRACE study (first 160 participants) and from over 1,000 subjects provided by 6 global collaborators. The material from the prospective study consisted of cDNA or gDNA derived from T cells, B-cell-depleted T cells, or PBMCs. Broad study findings and their caveats: Clinical and demographic metadata were provided uncurated, with the amount varying by source and participant.

The immunoSEQ Assay, a bias-controlled multiplex PCR, was used to amplify TCRbeta CDR3 regions from genomic DNA. The paper's processing steps were these. Within the assay, amplification of reference gene primers was used to estimate how many nucleated cells each sample contained. To quantify the absolute abundance of each unique TCRbeta CDR3 rearrangement, sequence reads were collapsed and filtered. For each sample, productive Simpson clonality was calculated as the square root of Simpson's diversity index across productive rearrangements. Drawn from immuneACCESS, this table holds only the in-frame rearrangements with V and J called that TCRdb kept. Clones are partly lost; checked studies trace under half to an unresolved V gene and leave the rest unexplained. V, J and clone size were drawn from that table, and D and trimming were deduced from the DNA. The sample contains about 220,000 clones, roughly four fifths of them found a single time. Of the sample, roughly 3.5% falls within the top ten clones.

Participants in the prospective study were aged about 18 to 90 years, lived in more than 20 United States geographic areas, and enrolled through a virtual design. In the prospective study, participants were assigned to cohorts based on the clinical history participants reported in a screening survey and a study questionnaire. For ImmuneRACE Cohort 3, a participant was defined as recovered based on two consecutive negative NP/OP PCR tests, clearance by a healthcare professional, or resolution of symptoms. Each participant in the prospective study had whole blood, serum and a nasopharyngeal or oropharyngeal swab collected by mobile phlebotomists. Additional blood draws and questionnaires over an approximately 2-month period could optionally be provided by prospective study participants. Blood samples from the prospective study were shipped frozen or at room temperature prior to DNA extraction. In regard to this clone: Its binding antigen is unknown. Base qualities are not at hand, and no much larger clone is one base apart.

CDR1 and CDR2, per the germline V gene (reference sequence), are SGHAT and FQDESV. V was cut back by 5 bases and J by 6 bases, leaving a gap of 13 bases between them. The CDR3 measures 13 amino acids from cysteine to phenylalanine. Of all the DNA, just the CDR3 is kept, 39 bases in frame from base 1. The chain couples TRBV11-1 to TRBJ1-2; TRBD1 might be the D gene, on 5 matching bases. Input material: PBMCs or T cells enriched from blood (not recorded which). This sequence was found in a woman aged 55-70 years who had recovered from COVID-19. CDR3 reads: CASSSRVRDGYTF. The DNA sequence is given as TGTGCCAGCAGCAGCAGGGTTCGAGATGGCTACACCTTC.